The TCR beta chain under discussion was sequenced for a study of T-cell reconstitution after alpha-beta-depleted transplantation in children. This CDR3 region has 15 residues. The V segment lost 7 bases and the J segment 0 bases; nucleotides outside the gene matches: 11. CDR1 and CDR2 (germline): SQVTM, ANQGSEA. The TCRbeta library incorporated unique molecular identifiers. TCRdb analysed the PCR reads with MiXCR anew, one entry per CDR3 protein. Here the sample spans a few hundred thousand distinct CDR3 sequences, around 12% being singletons. Sequenced material: PBMCs from the stem cell graft donor, taken from the stem cell graft. This clonotype was sampled from a human donor who donated a stem cell graft to a child with combined immunodeficiency. This chain joins TRBV29-1 and TRBJ1-1; 7 bases align to TRBD1. The CDR3 loop is CSAAGDSNLNTEAFF. The CDR3 nucleotides read TGCAGCGCCGCTGGGGACAGCAATCTGAACACTGAAGCTTTCTTT.